The 9 T cell receptor beta chains presented below share a single source sample, sequenced in a study of CD8+ T cells in alopecia areata. Reverse transcription of extracted RNA yielded cDNA, which provided the sequencing template. Sequencing used immunoSEQ multiplex PCR; TCRdb keeps in-frame clones, though not all of them. The sample records hundreds of thousands of clones, 65% to 70% being singletons. Sequenced here: CD4+ T cells sorted from blood, sampled at week 0. The receptors derive from a human donor with alopecia areata.

This clone was found a few times. V gene TRBV12-5 combines with J gene TRBJ1-6; D is possibly TRBD1 (6 bases). V was cut by 1 base and J by 10 bases, with 11 bases left in between. CDR3 length equals 14 residues. Germline CDR1 LGHNT, CDR2 FRNRAP. The CDR3, as DNA: TGTGCTAGTGGTTTGGGACAGGTCGGGTCACCCCTCCACTTT. This sequence encodes CASGLGQVGSPLHF.

This clone has only a few counts. This sample also contains other DNA sequences that code for the same CDR3. The chain joins TRBV7-3 to TRBJ2-5; perhaps TRBD1 as D (5 bases). Trimming shortened V by 3 bases and J by 3 bases, and 8 bases separated the two germline ends. In germline, CDR1 is SGHTA, CDR2 FQGTGA. CDR3 length: 13 residues. The CDR3 DNA sequence: TGTGCCAGCAGCTTTGGCAGGGAAGAGACCCAGTACTTC. Its protein product is CASSFGREETQYF. The full variable domain, completed using reference TRBV7-3 and TRBJ2-5, is GAGVSQTPSNKVTEKGKYVELRCDPISGHTALYWYRQSLGQGPEFLIYFQGTGAADDSGLPNDRFFAVRPEGSVSTLKIQRTERGDSAVYLCASSFGREETQYFGPGTRLLVL.

The rearrangement uses TRBV7-2 and TRBJ2-5, with D unresolved. Germline assignment: CDR1 SGHTA and CDR2 FQGNSA. This CDR3 comprises 15 residues. Trimming took 4 bases from V and 0 from J, leaving 12 bases between them. CDR3 in DNA: TGTGCCAGCAGCTCCAGGACCTCTTACCAAGAGACCCAGTACTTC. Translating it yields CASSSRTSYQETQYF.

The rearrangement links TRBV2 to TRBJ1-1, with D possibly matching TRBD1 (6 bases). Germline V gene data show CDR1 as SNHLY and CDR2 as FYNNEI. The CDR3 extends over 16 amino acids. V dropped 4 bases and J dropped 3 bases, with 18 bases sitting between them. CDR3 DNA sequence: TGTGCCAGCAGTGCTCCCTCTGGAGGGACATACACTGAAGCTTTCTTT. Translated, it gives CASSAPSGGTYTEAFF.

The V and J genes are TRBV30 and TRBJ1-3, with 7 bases aligning to TRBD1. From germline, CDR1 is GTSNPN and CDR2 SVGIG (reference sequence). After removal of 2 bases from V and 0 bases from J, the junction contained 7 bases not matched to a gene. CDR3 length: 16 residues. The CDR3 loop reads CAWSPLGQPSGNTIYF. CDR3 coding DNA: TGTGCCTGGAGTCCCCTGGGACAGCCCTCTGGAAACACCATATATTTT. The complete variable domain, with remaining parts taken from reference TRBV30 and TRBJ1-3, reads SQTIHQWPATLVQPVGSPLSLECTVEGTSNPNLYWYRQAAGRGLQLLFYSVGIGQISSEVPQNLSASRPQDRQFILSSKKLLLSDSGFYLCAWSPLGQPSGNTIYFGEGSWLTVV.

The chain links TRBV15 to TRBJ2-3, with D perhaps TRBD2 (5 bases). This CDR3 contains 15 residues. Germline V gene lookup returns CDR1 LNHNV and CDR2 YYDKDF (reference sequence). The ends were cut back, 8 bases at V and 0 bases at J, with 15 bases in the middle. CDR3 sequence: CATRSAGVSTDTQYF. The CDR3 DNA sequence: TGTGCCACCCGGTCGGCCGGGGTGAGCACAGATACGCAGTATTTT.

This sequence joins TRBV29-1 and TRBJ2-7; 11 nucleotides align to TRBD1. This CDR3 comprises 13 residues. V gave up 4 bases and J gave up 3 bases; unmatched junction bases: 2. From germline, CDR1 is SQVTM and CDR2 ANQGSEA. In DNA, the CDR3 is TGCAGCGTTGCGGGGACAGGGGGCTACGAGCAGTACTTC. The encoded protein is CSVAGTGGYEQYF.

This clone was detected only once. This chain links TRBV2 with TRBJ2-1; the D is unclear. CDR1 is SNHLY and CDR2 is FYNNEI in the germline V gene. The V gene lost 5 bases and the J gene lost 6 bases, with 8 bases spanning the gap. This CDR3 has 12 residues. CDR3 bases: TGTGCCAGCAGTTTCATCGGCAATGAGCAGTTCTTC. This encodes CASSFIGNEQFF.

The chain carries TRBV4-2 and TRBJ2-6; 7 bases are a match to TRBD1. The CDR3 is 19 residues long. V shed 4 bases and J 2 bases; nucleotides not matched to a gene: 14. In germline, CDR1 is LGHNA, CDR2 YNFKEQ. CDR3 nucleotides: TGTGCCAGCAGCCCAAGGGGGCAGGGTATATACGCTGGGGCCAACGTCCTGACTTTC. It specifies CASSPRGQGIYAGANVLTF.